Below are 25 T cell receptor beta chains sequenced from a single sample in a study of CD8 T cells in Susac syndrome. When the RNA was reverse transcribed, random hexamers were used with an input of roughly 0.45 to 1 ug. One entry per CDR3 protein results from TCRdb running MiXCR on the immunoSEQ multiplex PCR reads. The sample carries approximately 190,000 distinct CDR3 sequences, 90% to 96% recorded once. The sequenced sample consisted of CD4+ T cells from PBMCs. The receptors derive from a human donor with Susac syndrome.

The J gene is TRBJ1-5, the V gene TRBV30, with D perhaps matching TRBD1 (5 bases). Germline loops: CDR1 GTSNPN, CDR2 SVGIG (reference sequence). The CDR3 extends over 13 amino acids. V was clipped by 3 bases and J by 2 bases, with 8 bases between them. CDR3 sequence reads: CAWRVGGNQPQHF. In DNA, the CDR3 is TGTGCCTGGAGAGTAGGGGGCAATCAGCCCCAGCATTTT.

The chain is built from TRBV12-3 or TRBV12-4 and TRBJ2-2; D may be TRBD2 (6 bases). The germline V and J ends were trimmed by 5 bases and 1 base, with 11 bases remaining between them. The CDR3 extends over 15 amino acids. CDR3 nucleotides: TGTGCCAGCAGTGCGGGACCCATGAACACCGGGGAGCTGTTTTTT. Its protein product is CASSAGPMNTGELFF.

The chain employs TRBV6-6 and TRBJ1-3; D is unclear. Between the trimmed V and J ends, which lost 8 bases and 0 bases, there was a span of 11 bases. CDR3 size: 14 residues. Looked up from germline, CDR1 is MNHNY and CDR2 is SVGAGI (reference sequence). CDR3 DNA sequence: TGTGCCAGCCAAAAGGGTGTCTCTGGAAACACCATATATTTT. As protein: CASQKGVSGNTIYF.

In this sample, this clonotype turned up once. V usage is TRBV29-1 and J usage is TRBJ2-5; 9 bases fit TRBD2. The J segment lost 5 bases and the V segment lost 7 bases, leaving 11 bases of the junction unmatched. Germline assignment: CDR1 SQVTM and CDR2 ANQGSEA. The CDR3 loop spans 14 amino acids. The CDR3 is CSAESAGGRETQYF. Written as DNA, the CDR3 is TGCAGCGCCGAATCGGCGGGGGGGCGGGAGACCCAGTACTTC.

The V and J genes are TRBV6-2 or TRBV6-3 and TRBJ1-5; maybe TRBD1 (5 bases). In germline, CDR1 is MNHEY, CDR2 SVGEGT. The CDR3 spans 18 residues. Trimming shortened V by 2 bases and J by 5 bases, and 22 bases separated the two germline ends. The DNA of the CDR3 is TGTGCCAGCAGTTACCGGGACGGCCCGTTAACTAGGTATCAGCCCCAGCATTTT. As protein: CASSYRDGPLTRYQPQHF.

The chain carries TRBV9 and TRBJ2-5; D not certain. The CDR3 is 14 amino acids. Germline CDR1 SGDLS, CDR2 YYNGEE. V was trimmed by 0 bases and J by 0 bases, leaving 6 bases between them. Here the CDR3 reads CASSVGAYQETQYF. In DNA, the CDR3 is TGTGCCAGCAGCGTAGGAGCGTACCAAGAGACCCAGTACTTC.

This rearrangement joins TRBV6-5 to TRBJ2-3; 7 nucleotides agree with TRBD2. CDR3 length equals 15 residues. V lost 6 bases and J lost 7; bases outside the gene matches: 13. CDR1 MNHEY and CDR2 SVGAGI come from the germline V gene. Here the CDR3 reads CASRTPSGGWNTQYF. The CDR3 region has the DNA TGTGCCAGCAGGACACCTAGCGGAGGGTGGAATACGCAGTATTTT.

The chain employs TRBV19 and TRBJ2-2; either TRBD1 or TRBD2 may fit D (5 bases each). Trimming cost V 5 bases and J 3 bases, with 13 bases left between them. The CDR3 has 15 residues. Germline CDR1 is LNHDA and CDR2 is SQIVND (reference sequence). The CDR3 loop is CASSPGLGHTGELFF. The CDR3 bases are TGTGCCAGTAGTCCCGGACTGGGACACACCGGGGAGCTGTTTTTT. The complete variable domain, with remaining parts taken from reference TRBV19 and TRBJ2-2, reads DGGITQSPKYLFRKEGQNVTLSCEQNLNHDAMYWYRQDPGQGLRLIYYSQIVNDFQKGDIAEGYSVSREKKESFPLTVTSAQKNPTAFYLCASSPGLGHTGELFFGEGSRLTVL.

This clonotype occurred once. V is TRBV4-1 and J is TRBJ1-2, with 8 bases matching TRBD1. The length of the CDR3 is 16 residues. The J segment lost 3 bases and the V segment lost 4 bases, leaving 10 bases of the junction unmatched. Germline loops: CDR1 MGHRA, CDR2 YSYEKL. The CDR3 coding sequence is TGCGCCAGCAGCCGAGGAACAGGGGGAGAGGACTATGGCTACACCTTC. Translated: CASSRGTGGEDYGYTF.

This clonotype was counted only a few times. V usage is TRBV20-1 and J usage is TRBJ2-5; 11 positions match TRBD2. The CDR3 spans 13 residues. V lost 3 bases, J lost 5 bases, and 2 bases stayed unmatched. Per the germline V gene, CDR1 is DFQATT and CDR2 is SNEGSKA (reference sequence). CDR3 in DNA: TGCAGTGCTAGGGGACTAGCGGAGGAGACCCAGTACTTC. Amino acids: CSARGLAEETQYF.

The V gene is TRBV6-5, the J gene TRBJ1-1, with 8 bases matching TRBD1. The CDR3 has 14 residues. The germline V gene encodes CDR1 MNHEY and CDR2 SVGAGI. The V and J ends lost 6 bases and 3 bases, in that order; junction bases with no gene match: 6. The DNA of the CDR3 is TGTGCCAGCAGACCGACAGGGGAATACACTGAAGCTTTCTTT. This codes for CASRPTGEYTEAFF.

The V and J genes are TRBV29-1 and TRBJ1-1; D gene unclear. The length of the CDR3 is 13 residues. Germline assignment: CDR1 SQVTM and CDR2 ANQGSEA. Trimming cost V 3 bases and J 4 bases, with 12 bases left between them. CDR3 sequence (DNA): TGCAGCGTTGAGATAGACGTATTCACTGAAGCTTTCTTT. Translation gives CSVEIDVFTEAFF.

This chain connects TRBV7-8 to TRBJ1-2; D is unresolved. Germline V gene sequence: CDR1 SGHVS, CDR2 FQNEAQ. The CDR3 extends over 15 amino acids. V lost 1 base and J 4 bases, leaving 13 bases between the germline ends. CDR3 sequence (DNA): TGTGCCAGCAGCTTAGATCCTGGGAGGCCCTATGGCTACACCTTC. Protein sequence: CASSLDPGRPYGYTF. Together with reference TRBV7-8 and TRBJ1-2, the CDR3 gives the full variable domain: GAGVSQSPRYKVAKRGQDVALRCDPISGHVSLFWYQQALGQGPEFLTYFQNEAQLDKSGLPSDRFFAERPEGSVSTLKIQRTQQEDSAVYLCASSLDPGRPYGYTFGSGTRLTVV.

V gene TRBV14 combines with J gene TRBJ2-7; 7 bases are shared with TRBD2. Per germline, CDR1 SGHDN and CDR2 FVKESK. V was pared by 2 bases and J by 0 bases, with 4 bases of the junction left unmatched. The CDR3 length is 15 residues. CDR3 region: CASSQLGGSSYEQYF. Written as DNA, the CDR3 is TGTGCCAGCAGCCAATTGGGGGGGAGCTCCTACGAGCAGTACTTC.

The CDR3 region is CASSETGEAEAFF. In DNA, the CDR3 is TGTGCCAGCAGTGAGACAGGGGAGGCTGAAGCTTTCTTT. The chain joins TRBV25-1 to TRBJ1-1; 8 nucleotides align to TRBD1. V lost 3 bases and J lost 6; bases outside the gene matches: 3. This CDR3 has 13 amino acids. From germline, CDR1 is MGHDK and CDR2 SYGVNS.

V and J are TRBV13 and TRBJ1-2, with a tentative D call TRBD1 (5 bases). CDR3 size: 13 residues. Germline CDR1 is PRHDT and CDR2 is FYEKMQ (reference sequence). V lost 5 bases and J lost 6, with 13 bases in between. CDR3: CASSKGGDHGYTF. The CDR3 coding sequence is TGTGCCAGCAGCAAGGGCGGGGACCATGGCTACACCTTC.

CDR3 residues: CASSSNRAARAFF. CDR3 nucleotide sequence: TGTGCCAGCAGTTCAAACAGGGCCGCACGAGCTTTCTTT. V is TRBV7-2 and J is TRBJ1-1; TRBD1 might be the D (6 bases). The CDR3 is made up of 13 amino acids. Germline V gene data show CDR1 as SGHTA and CDR2 as FQGNSA. The V end was cut by 6 bases, the J end by 10 bases, with 18 bases between.

This chain uses TRBV29-1 with TRBJ2-2, with 8 bases identical to TRBD2. This CDR3 comprises 14 residues. CDR1 and CDR2 from the germline V gene are SQVTM and ANQGSEA. Trimming removed 7 bases from V and 4 bases from J; junction bases left unmatched: 8. The CDR3 nucleotides read TGCAGCGCCTCCTTAGCGGGGATCACCGGGGAGCTGTTTTTT. This sequence encodes CSASLAGITGELFF.

The J gene is TRBJ2-2, the V gene TRBV4-3, with D perhaps matching TRBD2 (6 bases). V dropped 6 bases and J dropped 1 base, with 12 bases sitting between them. The germline CDR1 and CDR2 sequences are LGHNA and YSLEER. CDR3 length equals 15 residues. Here the CDR3 reads CASRLTGGNTGELFF. The CDR3 DNA follows: TGCGCCAGCAGACTAACCGGGGGGAACACCGGGGAGCTGTTTTTT.

V usage is TRBV19 and J usage is TRBJ1-1, with unresolved D. CDR1 LNHDA and CDR2 SQIVND come from the germline V gene (reference sequence). V dropped 4 bases and J dropped 2 bases, with 8 bases sitting between them. The CDR3 is 13 residues long. Written as DNA, the CDR3 is TGTGCCAGTAGTAACCAGCTAAACACTGAAGCTTTCTTT. Translating gives CASSNQLNTEAFF.

The chain has TRBV14 and TRBJ2-7, with a weak D call TRBD2 (5 bases). Germline CDR1 reads SGHDN; CDR2 reads FVKESK. The CDR3 sequence is 14 residues long. V lost 4 bases, J lost 1 base, and 11 bases lay in between. The CDR3 reads CASSRRGLSYEQYF. DNA for the CDR3: TGTGCCAGCAGCCGACGAGGGTTATCCTACGAGCAGTACTTC.

V and J are TRBV9 and TRBJ2-1; TRBD2 matches 13 bases. Trimming at V came to 1 base and at J to 6 bases, leaving 4 bases not matched to a gene. Germline CDR1 and CDR2: SGDLS and YYNGEE. The CDR3 length is 16 residues. CDR3 in amino acids: CASSVTSGGVVNEQFF. The CDR3 nucleotides read TGTGCCAGCAGCGTAACTAGCGGGGGGGTGGTCAATGAGCAGTTCTTC.

V is TRBV9 and J is TRBJ1-1; weak D call: TRBD1 (6 bases). V dropped 4 bases and J dropped 10 bases, with 17 bases sitting between them. The CDR3 is made up of 13 amino acids. The V gene's germline CDR1 is SGDLS and CDR2 YYNGEE. The CDR3 is CASSSKGGVRAFF. The CDR3 DNA reads TGTGCCAGCAGCTCCAAGGGGGGGGTTAGAGCTTTCTTT.

This chain links TRBV12-3 or TRBV12-4 with TRBJ1-5; D is undetermined. The CDR3 is 13 amino acids. Trimming cost V 5 bases and J 2 bases, with 7 bases left between them. The CDR3, as DNA: TGTGCCAGCAGTGAGAGGGGCAATCAGCCCCAGCATTTT. It yields the protein CASSERGNQPQHF.

The chain carries TRBV20-1 and TRBJ2-3, with 13 nucleotides matching TRBD2. This CDR3 is built from 17 residues. CDR1 and CDR2 (germline): DFQATT, SNEGSKA (reference sequence). V lost 2 bases to trimming and J lost 3 bases; unmatched junction nucleotides: 8. CDR3 region: CSARSSGLAGRTDTQYF. CDR3 nucleotides: TGCAGTGCTAGAAGTTCGGGACTAGCGGGGAGAACAGATACGCAGTATTTT.